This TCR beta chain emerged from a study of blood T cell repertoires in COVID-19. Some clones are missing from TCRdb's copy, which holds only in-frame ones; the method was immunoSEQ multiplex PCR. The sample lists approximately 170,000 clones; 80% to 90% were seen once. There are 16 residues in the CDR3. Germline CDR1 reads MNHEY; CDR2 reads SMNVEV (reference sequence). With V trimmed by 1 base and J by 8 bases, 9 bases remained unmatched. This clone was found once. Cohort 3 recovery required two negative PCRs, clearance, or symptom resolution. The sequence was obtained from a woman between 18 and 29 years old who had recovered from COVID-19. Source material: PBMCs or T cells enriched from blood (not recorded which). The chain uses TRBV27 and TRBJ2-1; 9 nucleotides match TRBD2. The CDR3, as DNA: TGTGCCAGCAGTTTATGCAAGCGGGAGGCCGTCGATGAGCAGTTCTTC. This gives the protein CASSLCKREAVDEQFF.